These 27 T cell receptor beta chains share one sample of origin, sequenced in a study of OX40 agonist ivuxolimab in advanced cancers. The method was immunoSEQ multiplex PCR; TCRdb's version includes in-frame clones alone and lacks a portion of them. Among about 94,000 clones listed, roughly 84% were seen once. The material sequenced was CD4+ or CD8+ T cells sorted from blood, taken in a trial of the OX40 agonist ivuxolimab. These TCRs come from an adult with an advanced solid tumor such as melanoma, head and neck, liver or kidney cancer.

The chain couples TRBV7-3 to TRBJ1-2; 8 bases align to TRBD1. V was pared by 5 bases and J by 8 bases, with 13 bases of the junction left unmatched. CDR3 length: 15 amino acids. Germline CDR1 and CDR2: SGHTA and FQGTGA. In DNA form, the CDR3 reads TGTGCCAGCAGCCCCCACCCCGGACAGGGCGTGGGCTACACCTTC. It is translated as CASSPHPGQGVGYTF.

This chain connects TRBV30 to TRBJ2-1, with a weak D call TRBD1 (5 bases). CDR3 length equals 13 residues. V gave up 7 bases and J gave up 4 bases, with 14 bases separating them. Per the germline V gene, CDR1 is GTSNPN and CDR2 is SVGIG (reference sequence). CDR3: CALDTAVYNEQFF. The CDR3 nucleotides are TGTGCCTTGGACACCGCAGTATACAATGAGCAGTTCTTC.

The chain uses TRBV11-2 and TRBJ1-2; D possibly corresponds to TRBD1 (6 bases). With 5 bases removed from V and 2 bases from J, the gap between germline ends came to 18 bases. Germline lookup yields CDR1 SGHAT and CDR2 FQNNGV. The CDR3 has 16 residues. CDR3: CASSPLTGNLNYGYTF. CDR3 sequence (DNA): TGTGCCAGCAGCCCCCTCACAGGGAACCTAAACTATGGCTACACCTTC.

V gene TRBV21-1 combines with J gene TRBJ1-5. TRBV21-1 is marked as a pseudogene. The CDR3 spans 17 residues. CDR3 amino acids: CASSKRSRVDSNQPQHF. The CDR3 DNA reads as TGTGCCAGCAGCAAAAGGAGCAGAGTTGATAGCAATCAGCCCCAGCATTTT.

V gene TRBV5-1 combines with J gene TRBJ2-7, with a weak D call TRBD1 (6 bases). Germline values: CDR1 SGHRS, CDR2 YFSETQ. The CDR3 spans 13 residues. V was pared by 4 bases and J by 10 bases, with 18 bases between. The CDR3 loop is CASSIDRNSPQYF. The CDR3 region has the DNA TGCGCCAGCAGCATAGACAGGAATTCCCCTCAGTACTTC.

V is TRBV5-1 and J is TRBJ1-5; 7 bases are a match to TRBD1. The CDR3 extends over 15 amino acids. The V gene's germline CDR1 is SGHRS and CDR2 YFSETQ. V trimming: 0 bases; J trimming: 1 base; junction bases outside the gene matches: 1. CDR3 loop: CASSLGGQSNQPQHF. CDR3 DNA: TGCGCCAGCAGCTTGGGGGGACAGAGCAATCAGCCCCAGCATTTT.

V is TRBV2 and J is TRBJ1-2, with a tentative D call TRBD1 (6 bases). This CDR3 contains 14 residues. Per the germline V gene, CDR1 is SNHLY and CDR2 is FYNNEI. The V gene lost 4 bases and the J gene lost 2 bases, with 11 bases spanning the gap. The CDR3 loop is CASSVGGGNYGYTF. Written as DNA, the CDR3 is TGTGCCAGCAGTGTGGGAGGGGGGAACTATGGCTACACCTTC.

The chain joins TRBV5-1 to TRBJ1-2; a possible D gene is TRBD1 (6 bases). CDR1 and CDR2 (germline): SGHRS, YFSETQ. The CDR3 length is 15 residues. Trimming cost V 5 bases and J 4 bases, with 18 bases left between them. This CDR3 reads CASRSQGSGSYGYTF. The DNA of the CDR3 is TGCGCCAGCAGGTCTCAGGGGAGCGGCTCCTATGGCTACACCTTC.

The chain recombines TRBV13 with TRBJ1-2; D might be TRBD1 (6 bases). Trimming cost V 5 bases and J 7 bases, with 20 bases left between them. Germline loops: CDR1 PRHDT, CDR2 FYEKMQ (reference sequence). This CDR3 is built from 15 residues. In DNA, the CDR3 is TGTGCCAGCAGCCTCTTCGGGGGGGGGCGAAGTGGCTACACCTTC. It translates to CASSLFGGGRSGYTF.

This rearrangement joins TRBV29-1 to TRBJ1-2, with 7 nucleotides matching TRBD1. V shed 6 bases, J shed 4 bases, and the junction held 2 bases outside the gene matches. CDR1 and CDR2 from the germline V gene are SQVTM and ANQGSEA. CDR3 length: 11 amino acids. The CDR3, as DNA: TGCAGCGTCGACAGGGCCTATGGCTACACCTTC. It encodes CSVDRAYGYTF.

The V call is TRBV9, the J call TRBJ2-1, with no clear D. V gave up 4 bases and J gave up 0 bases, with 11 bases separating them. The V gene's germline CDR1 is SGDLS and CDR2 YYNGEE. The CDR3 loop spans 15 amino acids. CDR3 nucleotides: TGTGCCAGCAGCCCCACCACCAGCTCCTACAATGAGCAGTTCTTC. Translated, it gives CASSPTTSSYNEQFF.

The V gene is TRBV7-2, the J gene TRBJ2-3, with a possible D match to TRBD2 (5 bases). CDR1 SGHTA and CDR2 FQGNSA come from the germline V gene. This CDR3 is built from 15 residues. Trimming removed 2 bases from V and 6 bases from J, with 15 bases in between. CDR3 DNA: TGTGCCAGCAGCTTAATGCTCCTAGCCACCGATACGCAGTATTTT. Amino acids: CASSLMLLATDTQYF.

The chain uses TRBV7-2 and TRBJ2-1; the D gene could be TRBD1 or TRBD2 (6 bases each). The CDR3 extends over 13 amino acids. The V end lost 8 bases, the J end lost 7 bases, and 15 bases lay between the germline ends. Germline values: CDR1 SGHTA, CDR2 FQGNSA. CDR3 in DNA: TGTGCCAGCCGAGGTAAAGGGGGGAATGAGCAGTTCTTC. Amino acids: CASRGKGGNEQFF. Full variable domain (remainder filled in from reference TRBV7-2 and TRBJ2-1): GAGVSQSPSNKVTEKGKDVELRCDPISGHTALYWYRQSLGQGLEFLIYFQGNSAPDKSGLPSDRFSAERTGGSVSTLTIQRTQQEDSAVYLCASRGKGGNEQFFGPGTRLTVL.

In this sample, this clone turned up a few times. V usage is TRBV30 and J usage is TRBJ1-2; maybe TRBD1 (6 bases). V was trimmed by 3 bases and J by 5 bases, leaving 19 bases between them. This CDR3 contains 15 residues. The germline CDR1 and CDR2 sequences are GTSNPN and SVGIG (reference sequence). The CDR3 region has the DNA TGTGCCTGGAGCCATGCGGGGACAAGGACATATGGCTACACCTTC. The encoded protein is CAWSHAGTRTYGYTF.

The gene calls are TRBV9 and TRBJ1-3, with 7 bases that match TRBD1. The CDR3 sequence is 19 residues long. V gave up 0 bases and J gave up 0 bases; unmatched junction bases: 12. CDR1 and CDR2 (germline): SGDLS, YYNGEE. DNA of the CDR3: TGTGCCAGCAGCGTAGCTACGGGAAGGGACAGCCTCTCTGGAAACACCATATATTTT. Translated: CASSVATGRDSLSGNTIYF.

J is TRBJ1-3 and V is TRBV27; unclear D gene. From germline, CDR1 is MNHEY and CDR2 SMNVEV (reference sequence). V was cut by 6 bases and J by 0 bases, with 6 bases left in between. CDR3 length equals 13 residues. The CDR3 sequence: CASRTYSGNTIYF. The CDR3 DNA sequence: TGTGCCAGCAGGACTTACTCTGGAAACACCATATATTTT.

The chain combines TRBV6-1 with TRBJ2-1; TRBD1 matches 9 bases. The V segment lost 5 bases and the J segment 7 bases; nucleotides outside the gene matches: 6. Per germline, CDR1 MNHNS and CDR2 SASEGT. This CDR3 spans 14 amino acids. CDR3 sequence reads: CASSRNDRGNEQFF. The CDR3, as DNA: TGTGCCAGCAGTCGCAACGACAGGGGGAATGAGCAGTTCTTC.

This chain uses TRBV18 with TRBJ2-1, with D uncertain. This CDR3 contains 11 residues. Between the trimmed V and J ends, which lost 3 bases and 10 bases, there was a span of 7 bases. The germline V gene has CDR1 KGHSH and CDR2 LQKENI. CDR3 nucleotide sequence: TGTGCCAGCTCACCGGGGTGGGAGCAGTTCTTC. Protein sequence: CASSPGWEQFF.

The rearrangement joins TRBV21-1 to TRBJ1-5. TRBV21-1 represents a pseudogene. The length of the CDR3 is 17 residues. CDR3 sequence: CASSPKSGLYSNQPQHF. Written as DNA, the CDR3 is TGTGCCAGCAGCCCAAAGAGCGGGCTCTATAGCAATCAGCCCCAGCATTTT.

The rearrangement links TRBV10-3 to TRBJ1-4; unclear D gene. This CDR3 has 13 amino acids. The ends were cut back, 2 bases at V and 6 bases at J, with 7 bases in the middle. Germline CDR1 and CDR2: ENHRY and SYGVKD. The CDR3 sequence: CAISEGVDEKLFF. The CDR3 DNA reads TGTGCCATCAGTGAGGGTGTCGATGAAAAACTGTTTTTT.

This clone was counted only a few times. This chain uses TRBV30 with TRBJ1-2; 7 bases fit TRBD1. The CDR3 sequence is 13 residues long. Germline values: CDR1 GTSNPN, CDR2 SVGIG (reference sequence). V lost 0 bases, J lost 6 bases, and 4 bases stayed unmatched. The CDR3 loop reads CAWSVDREDGYTF. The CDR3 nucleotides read TGTGCCTGGAGTGTTGACAGGGAGGATGGCTACACCTTC. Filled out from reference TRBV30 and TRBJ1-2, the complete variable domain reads SQTIHQWPATLVQPVGSPLSLECTVEGTSNPNLYWYRQAAGRGLQLLFYSVGIGQISSEVPQNLSASRPQDRQFILSSKKLLLSDSGFYLCAWSVDREDGYTFGSGTRLTVV.

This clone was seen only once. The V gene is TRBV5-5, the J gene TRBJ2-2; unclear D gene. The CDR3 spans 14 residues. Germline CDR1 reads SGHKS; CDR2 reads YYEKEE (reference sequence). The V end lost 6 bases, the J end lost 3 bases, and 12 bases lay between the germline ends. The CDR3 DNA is TGTGCCAGCACCAGCCAGCCGGACACCGGGGAGCTGTTTTTT. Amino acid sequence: CASTSQPDTGELFF.

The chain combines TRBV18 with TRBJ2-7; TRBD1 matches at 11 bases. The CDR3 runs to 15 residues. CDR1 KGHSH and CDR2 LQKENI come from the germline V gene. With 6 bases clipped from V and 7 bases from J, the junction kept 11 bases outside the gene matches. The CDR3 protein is CASSPTGTGGVEQYF. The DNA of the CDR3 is TGTGCCAGCTCCCCAACCGGGACAGGGGGTGTGGAGCAGTACTTC.

DNA of the CDR3: TGTGCCAGCAGCTTGACTACAGGGGGCACCTGGTCCTCTGGAAACACCATATATTTT. Residues: CASSLTTGGTWSSGNTIYF. The chain combines TRBV5-6 with TRBJ1-3; 9 nucleotides line up with TRBD1. Unmatched junction bases numbered 11, after V lost 1 base and J lost 0 bases. Germline CDR1 SGHDT, CDR2 YYEEEE. This CDR3 has 19 residues.

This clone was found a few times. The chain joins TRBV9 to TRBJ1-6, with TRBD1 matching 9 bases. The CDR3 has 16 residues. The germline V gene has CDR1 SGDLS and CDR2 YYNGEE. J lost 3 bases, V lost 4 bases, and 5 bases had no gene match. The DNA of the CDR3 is TGTGCCAGCAGCCAGGGGGACAGGGACTATAATTCACCCCTCCACTTT. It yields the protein CASSQGDRDYNSPLHF.

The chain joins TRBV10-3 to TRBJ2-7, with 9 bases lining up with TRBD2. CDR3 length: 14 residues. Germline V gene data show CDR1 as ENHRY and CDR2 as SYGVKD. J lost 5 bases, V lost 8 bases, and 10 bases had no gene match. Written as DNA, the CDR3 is TGTGCCATCCGGGGGCGGGGGGGCGGCCACGAGCAGTACTTC. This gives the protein CAIRGRGGGHEQYF.

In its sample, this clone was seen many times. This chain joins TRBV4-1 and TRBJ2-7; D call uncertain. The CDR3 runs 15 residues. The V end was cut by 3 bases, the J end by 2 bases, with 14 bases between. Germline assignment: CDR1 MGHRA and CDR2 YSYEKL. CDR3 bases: TGCGCCAGCAGCCAGGCGTCCGTCGGAACCTACGAGCAGTACTTC. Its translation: CASSQASVGTYEQYF.